Shown below are 20 T cell receptor beta chains from a single sample sequenced in a study of neurological immune-mediated disorders. TCRdb re-analysed the 5' RACE reads in MiXCR, keeping a single row per CDR3 protein. This table has 50,000 to 60,000 distinct CDR3 sequences, 16% appearing once. Material: PBMCs. The receptors derive from a man aged 55 to 70 in good health.

This clonotype was detected ten times or more. This sequence joins TRBV5-1 and TRBJ2-7; D might be TRBD2 (6 bases). The CDR3 length is 15 residues. V lost 0 bases, J lost 4 bases, and 14 bases lay in between. The V gene's germline CDR1 is SGHRS and CDR2 YFSETQ. CDR3 coding DNA: TGCGCCAGCAGCTTGGAGGGTAGCGGAGGGTACGAGCAGTACTTC. Translated: CASSLEGSGGYEQYF. The full variable domain, in which reference TRBV5-1 and TRBJ2-7 provide the parts outside the CDR3, is KAGVTQTPRYLIKTRGQQVTLSCSPISGHRSVSWYQQTPGQGLQFLFEYFSETQRNKGNFPGRFSGRQFSNSRSEMNVSTLELGDSALYLCASSLEGSGGYEQYFGPGTRLTVT.

In its sample, this clonotype was seen many times. J is TRBJ2-7 and V is TRBV28; D remains unclear. The CDR3 loop spans 18 amino acids. CDR1 is MDHEN, CDR2 SYDVKM, per germline. Trimming took 2 bases from V and 2 from J, leaving 22 bases between them. The CDR3 coding sequence is TGTGCCAGCAGTTTAACCTCCGGAGTAGCAGTACCTCCCTACGAGCAGTACTTC. Protein: CASSLTSGVAVPPYEQYF.

This clonotype was observed at least ten times. The chain joins TRBV5-1 to TRBJ2-7; D is possibly TRBD1 (6 bases). Germline CDR1 and CDR2: SGHRS and YFSETQ. The V and J ends lost 8 bases and 3 bases respectively, with 15 bases between them. The CDR3 length is 13 residues. CDR3 protein: CASGGGLRYEQYF. The CDR3 DNA follows: TGCGCCAGTGGGGGCGGACTCCGCTACGAGCAGTACTTC. Based on the CDR3 plus reference TRBV5-1 and TRBJ2-7, the full variable domain is KAGVTQTPRYLIKTRGQQVTLSCSPISGHRSVSWYQQTPGQGLQFLFEYFSETQRNKGNFPGRFSGRQFSNSRSEMNVSTLELGDSALYLCASGGGLRYEQYFGPGTRLTVT.

This clonotype showed up many times. CDR3 region: CASSYGGPTEAFF. The CDR3 DNA follows: TGTGCCAGCAGTTACGGGGGACCCACTGAAGCTTTCTTT. The chain is built from TRBV6-6 and TRBJ1-1, with TRBD1 as a possible D gene (5 bases). V was trimmed by 2 bases and J by 4 bases, leaving 8 bases between them. The CDR3 extends over 13 amino acids. CDR1 is MNHNY, CDR2 SVGAGI, per germline (reference sequence).

This clonotype was recorded at least ten times. This sequence joins TRBV20-1 and TRBJ2-2; the match to TRBD2 covers 12 bases. The junction had 4 bases not matched to a gene; V was cut back by 4 bases and J by 1 base. The CDR3 runs 16 residues. Germline values: CDR1 DFQATT, CDR2 SNEGSKA (reference sequence). The CDR3 is CSAIPSGRENTGELFF. CDR3 coding DNA: TGCAGTGCTATTCCTAGCGGGAGGGAGAACACCGGGGAGCTGTTTTTT.

This clonotype was observed many times. The chain couples TRBV7-2 to TRBJ2-5; maybe TRBD1 (6 bases). The germline CDR1 and CDR2 sequences are SGHTA and FQGNSA. The CDR3 is 15 residues long. V shed 5 bases and J shed 5 bases, with 18 bases lying between them. The CDR3 is CASSPSWTAPETQYF. The CDR3 region has the DNA TGTGCCAGCAGCCCCTCCTGGACAGCCCCGGAGACCCAGTACTTC. The full variable domain, with the rest looked up from reference TRBV7-2 and TRBJ2-5, is GAGVSQSPSNKVTEKGKDVELRCDPISGHTALYWYRQSLGQGLEFLIYFQGNSAPDKSGLPSDRFSAERTGGSVSTLTIQRTQQEDSAVYLCASSPSWTAPETQYFGPGTRLLVL.

The chain uses TRBV7-2 and TRBJ2-2; no clear D gene. CDR3 size: 13 residues. Germline lookup yields CDR1 SGHTA and CDR2 FQGNSA. The germline V and J ends were trimmed by 3 bases and 10 bases, with 12 bases remaining between them. CDR3: CASSFSVVAELFF. CDR3 DNA: TGTGCCAGCAGCTTCTCAGTTGTTGCGGAGCTGTTTTTT. Full variable domain (missing parts from reference TRBV7-2 and TRBJ2-2): GAGVSQSPSNKVTEKGKDVELRCDPISGHTALYWYRQSLGQGLEFLIYFQGNSAPDKSGLPSDRFSAERTGGSVSTLTIQRTQQEDSAVYLCASSFSVVAELFFGEGSRLTVL.

This clonotype came up many times. The chain combines TRBV28 with TRBJ2-1; 8 bases fit TRBD2. Germline CDR1 reads MDHEN; CDR2 reads SYDVKM. Losses at the gene ends were 7 bases for V and 2 bases for J; bases not matched to a gene: 10. The CDR3 is 16 amino acids. CDR3 DNA sequence: TGTGCCAGCACGGGGGGGCCCGCGGCCCCCTACAATGAGCAGTTCTTC. Protein sequence: CASTGGPAAPYNEQFF.

This clonotype was observed many times. The V gene is TRBV7-2, the J gene TRBJ1-5; 7 bases fit TRBD1. The V segment lost 5 bases and the J segment 0 bases; nucleotides outside the gene matches: 4. This CDR3 comprises 15 residues. Germline values: CDR1 SGHTA, CDR2 FQGNSA. CDR3 nucleotide sequence: TGTGCCAGCAGCCGGGGACAGAATAGCAATCAGCCCCAGCATTTT. Translated: CASSRGQNSNQPQHF.

Many counts were recorded for this clonotype. The rearrangement links TRBV5-1 to TRBJ1-1, with 9 bases aligning to TRBD1. The CDR3 has 15 amino acids. Looked up from germline, CDR1 is SGHRS and CDR2 is YFSETQ. With V trimmed by 0 bases and J by 5 bases, 5 bases remained unmatched. CDR3 region: CASSLATGGITEAFF. CDR3 nucleotide sequence: TGCGCCAGCAGCTTGGCGACAGGGGGGATAACTGAAGCTTTCTTT. The full variable domain, completed using reference TRBV5-1 and TRBJ1-1, is KAGVTQTPRYLIKTRGQQVTLSCSPISGHRSVSWYQQTPGQGLQFLFEYFSETQRNKGNFPGRFSGRQFSNSRSEMNVSTLELGDSALYLCASSLATGGITEAFFGQGTRLTVV.

This clonotype has a count of ten or more. The chain couples TRBV12-3 or TRBV12-4 to TRBJ1-6; perhaps TRBD1 as D (5 bases). The CDR3 is made up of 12 amino acids. V gave up 2 bases and J gave up 9 bases, with 5 bases separating them. The DNA of the CDR3 is TGTGCCAGCAGTTTACAGGGTTCACCCCTCCACTTT. Its translation is CASSLQGSPLHF.

Ten or more counts support this clonotype. The chain has TRBV12-3 or TRBV12-4 and TRBJ1-6; unclear D gene. Trimming left V 4 bases short and J 8 bases short, with 3 bases between. CDR3 length: 11 amino acids. The CDR3 region is CASSSYSPLHF. Here the CDR3 DNA reads TGTGCCAGCAGTTCCTATTCACCCCTCCACTTT.

The table lists this clonotype with many counts. The J gene is TRBJ1-5, the V gene TRBV5-1; D ambiguous. Germline V gives CDR1 SGHRS, CDR2 YFSETQ. The CDR3 length is 13 residues. The ends were cut back, 4 bases at V and 7 bases at J, with 12 bases in the middle. CDR3 protein: CASSAAGGQPQHF. The CDR3 DNA follows: TGCGCCAGCAGCGCGGCGGGTGGGCAGCCCCAGCATTTT.

The chain has TRBV5-1 and TRBJ2-2; 7 nucleotides line up with TRBD1. The CDR3 contains 15 residues. The junction had 3 bases not matched to a gene; V was cut back by 0 bases and J by 4 bases. Germline V gene sequence: CDR1 SGHRS, CDR2 YFSETQ. The CDR3 DNA reads as TGCGCCAGCAGCTTGGCCGGGACAGCCACCGGGGAGCTGTTTTTT. This encodes CASSLAGTATGELFF.

In this sample, this clonotype turned up many times. The gene calls are TRBV14 and TRBJ1-3; D is unclear. With 0 bases removed from V and 12 bases from J, the gap between germline ends came to 9 bases. The CDR3 runs to 12 residues. Germline V lookup: CDR1 SGHDN, CDR2 FVKESK. The CDR3 sequence is CASSQDRGVIYF. The CDR3 DNA is TGTGCCAGCAGCCAAGATCGGGGTGTCATATATTTT.

Remarks on this clonotype: No DNA is shown, since the ends of the CDR3 on it are uncertain; the CDR3 is the one TCRdb lists. The rearrangement uses TRBV7-2 and TRBJ1-1. The CDR3 sequence runs 19 residues, both termini included. Germline V lookup: CDR1 SGHTA, CDR2 FQGNSA. CDR3 in amino acids: CASSFYICSVRSGNTEAFF.

The V call is TRBV11-2, the J call TRBJ2-1; 8 bases are a match to TRBD1. V trimming: 4 bases; J trimming: 4 bases; junction bases outside the gene matches: 9. The CDR3 runs 16 residues. CDR1 is SGHAT, CDR2 FQNNGV, per germline. The CDR3 DNA is TGTGCCAGCAGCTCACTCTGCAGGGGGCCTTACAATGAGCAGTTCTTC. Residues: CASSSLCRGPYNEQFF.

This clonotype was recorded many times. V gene TRBV9 combines with J gene TRBJ2-3, with D possibly matching TRBD2 (5 bases). The germline gives CDR1 SGDLS, CDR2 YYNGEE. The CDR3 loop spans 15 amino acids. The V and J ends lost 1 base and 2 bases respectively, with 11 bases between them. In nucleotides, the CDR3 is TGTGCCAGCAGCGTACGGAGCGGAACCACAGATACGCAGTATTTT. Amino acids: CASSVRSGTTDTQYF.

This clonotype was seen repeatedly, ten times or more. The chain combines TRBV5-1 with TRBJ1-1; tentatively, D is TRBD1 (5 bases). Germline values: CDR1 SGHRS, CDR2 YFSETQ. Trimming shortened V by 1 base and J by 1 base, and 11 bases separated the two germline ends. This CDR3 is 15 amino acids long. CDR3 sequence: CASSLRVGENTEAFF. The CDR3 coding sequence is TGCGCCAGCAGCTTGAGGGTAGGGGAGAACACTGAAGCTTTCTTT.

This clonotype was recorded many times. The chain is built from TRBV20-1 and TRBJ1-1, with D possibly matching TRBD1 (6 bases). Trimming left V 0 bases short and J 0 bases short, with 11 bases between. Germline V gives CDR1 DFQATT, CDR2 SNEGSKA (reference sequence). The CDR3 contains 15 residues. The CDR3 nucleotides read TGCAGTGCTAGAGATCCGGCAGGGGTGAACACTGAAGCTTTCTTT. It specifies CSARDPAGVNTEAFF.